The present TCR beta chain was sequenced within a study of cytomegalovirus exposure and HLA in healthy donors. Study observations and caveats: A later analysis reportedly found that, within productive TCRs, an Asian-associated ancestry cluster had fewer N-insertions than the mean observed across the approximately 700 donors.

PCR was performed using 60 Vbeta and 13 Jbeta primers. Only in-frame clones appear in the TCRdb table, and some are missing; sequencing was by immunoSEQ multiplex PCR. The sample contains hundreds of thousands of clones, approximately 83% of which appear only once. This clone was detected a few times. Its target is not known. The CDR3 covers 12 residues. Trimming removed 6 bases at V and 7 bases at J, with 13 bases between. Germline-derived CDR1 and CDR2 are SQVTM and ANQGSEA. Material: PBMCs. This receptor was obtained from a boy younger than 10 in good health and CMV-seronegative. The V and J genes are TRBV29-1 and TRBJ2-1; perhaps TRBD2 as D (5 bases). CDR3 sequence reads: CSVRPSSNEQFF. The CDR3 DNA reads as TGCAGCGTGCGGCCTAGCAGTAATGAGCAGTTCTTC.